This record concerns one T cell receptor (beta chain) sequence. Its antigen remains unidentified. Researchers amplified the TCR beta CDR3 regions from RNA transcripts. HTBI primers were used for first-round RT-PCR of the TCR CDR3. A single record per CDR3 protein comes from TCRdb applying MiXCR to the multiplex PCR reads. The repertoire holds 500,000 to 650,000 distinct CDR3 sequences, with approximately 20% as singletons. The germline CDR1 and CDR2 sequences are LNHNV and YYDKDF (reference sequence). V gave up 5 bases and J gave up 3 bases; unmatched junction bases: 13. The CDR3 length is 16 residues. The data originate from a study of T cells in Graves' hyperthyroidism and ophthalmopathy. The overall study: Peripheral blood was acquired at first diagnosis, ahead of any therapy whatsoever.

Uncontrolled infection, other autoimmune disease, pregnancy or lactation disqualified patients from enrolment. Findings and limits, study-wide: Blood also contained most expanded thyroid clonotypes above 0.001.

The receptor was derived from a man aged 35 to 55 with Graves' ophthalmopathy. Input material: blood. The V call is TRBV15, the J call TRBJ2-7; 7 bases agree with TRBD2. CDR3 sequence reads: CATSSSRRERGYEQYF. In DNA, the CDR3 is TGTGCCACCAGCTCTAGTCGGAGGGAGCGGGGCTACGAGCAGTACTTC.